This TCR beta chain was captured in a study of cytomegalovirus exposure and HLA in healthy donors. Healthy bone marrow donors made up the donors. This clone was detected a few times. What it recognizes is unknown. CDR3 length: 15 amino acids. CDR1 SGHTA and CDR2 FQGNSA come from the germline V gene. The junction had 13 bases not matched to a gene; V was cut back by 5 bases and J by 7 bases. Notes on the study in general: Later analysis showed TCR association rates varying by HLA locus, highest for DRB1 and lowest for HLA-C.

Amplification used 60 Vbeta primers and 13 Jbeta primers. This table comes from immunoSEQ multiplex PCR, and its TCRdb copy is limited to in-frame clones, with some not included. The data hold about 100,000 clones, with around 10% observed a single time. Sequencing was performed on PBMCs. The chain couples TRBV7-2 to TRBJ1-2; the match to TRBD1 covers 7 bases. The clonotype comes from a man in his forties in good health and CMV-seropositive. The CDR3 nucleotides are TGTGCCAGCAGCCGGGACAGTTTTGGCCCGGGTGGCTACACCTTC. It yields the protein CASSRDSFGPGGYTF.